The 26 T cell receptor beta chains below were found in one sample sequenced in a study of T cell responses to AZD1222 COVID-19 vaccine. Only in-frame clones appear in the TCRdb table, and some are missing; sequencing was by immunoSEQ multiplex PCR. The data hold over 95,000 clones, with 84% observed a single time. Sequenced material: peripheral blood, taken 28 days after the second AZD1222 dose. The receptors derive from an adult who received the AZD1222 COVID-19 vaccine.

The chain recombines TRBV28 with TRBJ1-1, with TRBD1 matching 9 bases. The V and J ends lost 10 bases and 1 base, in that order; junction bases with no gene match: 10. CDR3 length equals 15 residues. Germline V gene sequence: CDR1 MDHEN, CDR2 SYDVKM. The CDR3 region has the DNA TGTGCCACCAGCCGGCCGGGACAGGGGAACACTGAAGCTTTCTTT. This gives the protein CATSRPGQGNTEAFF.

The rearrangement uses TRBV7-9 and TRBJ1-6, with D unclear. The CDR3 spans 13 residues. Trimming left V 8 bases short and J 5 bases short, with 10 bases between. Germline V gene data show CDR1 as SEHNR and CDR2 as FQNEAQ (reference sequence). DNA for the CDR3: TGTGCCAGCCGGACTGGCCATAATTCACCCCTCCACTTT. Translating gives CASRTGHNSPLHF.

V and J are TRBV7-6 and TRBJ2-7, with D uncertain. This CDR3 comprises 13 residues. Germline CDR1 reads SGHVS; CDR2 reads FNYEAQ. V was clipped by 5 bases and J by 6 bases, with 14 bases between them. CDR3 protein: CASSPLAQSEQYF. CDR3 in DNA: TGTGCCAGCAGCCCCCTTGCACAGAGCGAGCAGTACTTC.

The chain links TRBV5-1 to TRBJ1-4, with no clear D. CDR1 SGHRS and CDR2 YFSETQ come from the germline V gene. The CDR3 is 14 residues long. The V end lost 0 bases, the J end lost 5 bases, and 8 bases lay between the germline ends. CDR3 protein: CASSLADPNEKLFF. CDR3 bases: TGCGCCAGCAGCTTGGCAGACCCCAATGAAAAACTGTTTTTT.

This clone was observed a handful of times. The chain carries TRBV3-1 (or the pseudogene TRBV3-2) and TRBJ1-2; a weak D match, TRBD1 (5 bases). V was shortened by 4 bases and J by 8 bases, with 17 bases between the two germline ends. The CDR3 runs to 14 residues. Germline lookup yields CDR1 LGHDT and CDR2 YNNKEL (reference sequence). The CDR3 coding sequence is TGTGCCAGCAGCCCCGGGCCAGGGTCGGGCGGCTACACCTTC. This translates into CASSPGPGSGGYTF.

The CDR3 DNA is TGTGCCAGCAGTCGGGAGGCTAGCGGGAATTTCAATGAGCAGTTCTTC. This gives the protein CASSREASGNFNEQFF. The chain combines TRBV2 with TRBJ2-1; 9 bases agree with TRBD2. Germline V gives CDR1 SNHLY, CDR2 FYNNEI. The CDR3 is made up of 16 amino acids. V was clipped by 5 bases and J by 6 bases; unmatched bases: 11. The whole variable domain, remainder taken from reference TRBV2 and TRBJ2-1, is EPEVTQTPSHQVTQMGQEVILRCVPISNHLYFYWYRQILGQKVEFLVSFYNNEISEKSEIFDDQFSVERPDGSNFTLKIRSTKLEDSAMYFCASSREASGNFNEQFFGPGTRLTVL.

The rearrangement links TRBV6-2 or TRBV6-3 to TRBJ2-7, with D tentatively TRBD1 or TRBD2 (5 bases each). Trimming stripped 5 bases from V and 3 bases from J, with 20 bases between. CDR3 length: 16 amino acids. Per germline, CDR1 MNHEY and CDR2 SVGEGT. The CDR3 nucleotides are TGTGCCAGCAGTGCCCCCCCGGGACGAAAATTCTACGAGCAGTACTTC. Encoded protein: CASSAPPGRKFYEQYF.

The chain has TRBV7-2 and TRBJ2-1; D gene uncertain. The length of the CDR3 is 14 residues. The germline V and J ends were trimmed by 6 bases and 2 bases, with 11 bases remaining between them. Germline V gene sequence: CDR1 SGHTA, CDR2 FQGNSA. CDR3 DNA: TGTGCCAGCAGAATGGCTCTCACCTACAATGAGCAGTTCTTC. This translates into CASRMALTYNEQFF.

The V call is TRBV3-1 (or the pseudogene TRBV3-2), the J call TRBJ2-3, with TRBD2 matching 15 bases. The CDR3 covers 17 residues. The germline gives CDR1 LGHDT, CDR2 YNNKEL (reference sequence). After removal of 4 bases from V and 5 bases from J, the junction contained 7 bases not matched to a gene. CDR3 residues: CASSLGLAGGPQDTQYF. Here the CDR3 DNA reads TGTGCCAGCAGCCTCGGACTAGCGGGAGGGCCCCAAGATACGCAGTATTTT.

The genes are TRBV5-1 and TRBJ1-6; D unclear. The germline V and J ends were trimmed by 2 bases and 10 bases, with 7 bases remaining between them. Germline V gene data show CDR1 as SGHRS and CDR2 as YFSETQ. The CDR3 runs 12 residues. Written as DNA, the CDR3 is TGCGCCAGCAGCTTCCAGGACTCACCCCTCCACTTT. This translates into CASSFQDSPLHF.

This clone was seen only once. The chain recombines TRBV6-4 with TRBJ2-1; D not certain. The V gene's germline CDR1 is MRHNA and CDR2 SNTAGT. V dropped 3 bases and J dropped 9 bases, with 21 bases sitting between them. CDR3 length: 16 amino acids. CDR3 bases: TGTGCCAGCAGTGAAACTTATCGGGCAACCTTAGGTGAGCAGTTCTTC. Its translation is CASSETYRATLGEQFF.

This sequence joins TRBV6-5 and TRBJ2-1; 11 nucleotides align to TRBD2. The CDR3 loop spans 16 amino acids. V trimming: 2 bases; J trimming: 6 bases; junction bases outside the gene matches: 6. Germline assignment: CDR1 MNHEY and CDR2 SVGAGI. The CDR3 region has the DNA TGTGCCAGCAGTTACGATGGGACTAGCGGAGTCAATGAGCAGTTCTTC. Protein product: CASSYDGTSGVNEQFF.

To note about this clone: Other DNA variants within this sample encode the same CDR3. The chain recombines TRBV12-3 or TRBV12-4 with TRBJ2-2; the D is unclear. With 1 base removed from V and 6 bases from J, the gap between germline ends came to 6 bases. This CDR3 contains 13 residues. CDR3 loop: CASSLGGPGELFF. As DNA, the CDR3 is TGTGCCAGCAGTTTAGGGGGTCCCGGGGAGCTGTTTTTT.

The V gene is TRBV11-3, the J gene TRBJ2-2; TRBD1 matches at 8 bases. The CDR3 contains 15 residues. Germline CDR1 and CDR2: SGHNT and YENEEA. V lost 4 bases, J lost 7 bases, and 8 bases stayed unmatched. As DNA, the CDR3 is TGTGCCAGCAGCTCGATCAGGGGGCGCGGCGGGGAGCTGTTTTTT. It is translated as CASSSIRGRGGELFF.

The rearrangement joins TRBV24-1 to TRBJ1-1; 8 positions agree with TRBD1. Germline V gene sequence: CDR1 KGHDR, CDR2 SFDVKD. After removal of 4 bases from V and 11 bases from J, the junction contained 8 bases not matched to a gene. CDR3 length: 13 residues. The CDR3 spells CATSEGTGSAAFF. The DNA for the CDR3 is TGTGCCACCAGTGAGGGGACAGGATCCGCGGCTTTCTTT.

The chain is built from TRBV11-2 and TRBJ1-2, with unresolved D. The CDR3 runs to 16 residues. The germline V gene has CDR1 SGHAT and CDR2 FQNNGV. Trimming removed 2 bases from V and 6 bases from J, with 19 bases in between. For the CDR3, the DNA is TGTGCCAGCAGCTTAACACGGACCGTTCATGGGGATGGCTACACCTTC. As protein: CASSLTRTVHGDGYTF.

J is TRBJ2-3 and V is TRBV20-1; the D is unclear. Trimming pared 3 bases from V and 0 bases from J, leaving 7 bases between. Germline CDR1 DFQATT, CDR2 SNEGSKA (reference sequence). This CDR3 is 13 amino acids long. CDR3 coding DNA: TGCAGTGCTAGTACCAGTAGCACAGATACGCAGTATTTT. Its protein product is CSASTSSTDTQYF.

This clone was recorded once. The same CDR3 can be traced to other DNA sequences in this sample. The V gene is TRBV7-9, the J gene TRBJ2-1; D is undetermined. V lost 1 base and J 2 bases, leaving 3 bases between the germline ends. CDR1 is SEHNR and CDR2 is FQNEAQ in the germline V gene (reference sequence). There are 13 residues in the CDR3. Here the CDR3 reads CASSLGAYNEQFF. The CDR3 coding sequence is TGTGCCAGCAGCTTAGGTGCCTACAATGAGCAGTTCTTC.

V gene TRBV9 combines with J gene TRBJ2-3; D is possibly TRBD1 (6 bases). The CDR3 contains 16 residues. V gave up 4 bases and J gave up 4 bases, with 19 bases separating them. Germline loops: CDR1 SGDLS, CDR2 YYNGEE. The CDR3: CASSPQSSGAADTQYF. The CDR3 nucleotides are TGTGCCAGCAGCCCACAATCCTCAGGGGCCGCAGATACGCAGTATTTT.

This chain joins TRBV29-1 and TRBJ2-1; D ambiguous. Germline CDR1 is SQVTM and CDR2 is ANQGSEA. This CDR3 is 15 amino acids long. V was trimmed by 8 bases and J by 0 bases, leaving 17 bases between them. The DNA of the CDR3 is TGCAGCACCCGACGGGCCCCGGGCTCCTACAATGAGCAGTTCTTC. Translating gives CSTRRAPGSYNEQFF.

The chain carries TRBV6-5 and TRBJ1-5; D remains ambiguous. The CDR3 runs 15 residues. Germline V gene sequence: CDR1 MNHEY, CDR2 SVGAGI. Trimming left V 5 bases short and J 4 bases short, with 15 bases between. In DNA, the CDR3 is TGTGCCAGCAGTACATCCCAGCGGAGAAATCAGCCCCAGCATTTT. It translates to CASSTSQRRNQPQHF.

The rearrangement links TRBV7-3 to TRBJ2-1; TRBD1 is a possible D gene (5 bases). Germline CDR1 and CDR2: SGHTA and FQGTGA. With 4 bases removed from V and 3 bases from J, the gap between germline ends came to 13 bases. This CDR3 region has 15 residues. CDR3 bases: TGTGCCAGCAGCTCTGACAGTGGCTACTACAATGAGCAGTTCTTC. It is translated as CASSSDSGYYNEQFF.

J is TRBJ1-2 and V is TRBV12-3 or TRBV12-4, with unresolved D. Trimming took off 4 bases at V and 5 bases at J, with 8 bases between the two ends. This CDR3 spans 12 amino acids. Here the CDR3 DNA reads TGTGCCAGCAGTTCCGGTCCATATGGCTACACCTTC. Protein product: CASSSGPYGYTF.

The rearrangement links TRBV7-2 to TRBJ2-3; the match to TRBD2 covers 10 bases. This CDR3 comprises 16 residues. Germline assignment: CDR1 SGHTA and CDR2 FQGNSA. V was clipped by 4 bases and J by 5 bases; unmatched bases: 9. Written as DNA, the CDR3 is TGTGCCAGCAGCTCTTCTCTAGCGGGAGCCCGAGATACGCAGTATTTT. Protein sequence: CASSSSLAGARDTQYF.

The chain combines TRBV4-1 with TRBJ2-5, with D possibly matching TRBD2 (5 bases). Germline CDR1 and CDR2: MGHRA and YSYEKL. V was trimmed by 5 bases and J by 5 bases, leaving 12 bases between them. The CDR3 extends over 13 amino acids. CDR3 residues: CASSADRGETQYF. In DNA, the CDR3 is TGCGCCAGCAGCGCAGACCGCGGGGAGACCCAGTACTTC.

The chain recombines TRBV28 with TRBJ2-1, with 10 bases aligning to TRBD2. The V gene end was trimmed by 5 bases and the J gene end by 5 bases; junction bases not matched to a gene: 9. The germline V gene encodes CDR1 MDHEN and CDR2 SYDVKM. The CDR3 totals 16 residues. CDR3 in DNA: TGTGCCAGCAGTCCTCCCCTAGCGGGAGCTGACAATGAGCAGTTCTTC. The encoded protein is CASSPPLAGADNEQFF. Combining the CDR3 with reference TRBV28 and TRBJ2-1 gives the whole variable domain DVKVTQSSRYLVKRTGEKVFLECVQDMDHENMFWYRQDPGLGLRLIYFSYDVKMKEKGDIPEGYSVSREKKERFSLILESASTNQTSMYLCASSPPLAGADNEQFFGPGTRLTVL.